Detailed here is one T cell receptor beta chain. As yet, its antigen is unknown. CDR1 is MNHEY, CDR2 SMNVEV, per germline (reference sequence). Trimming removed 5 bases at V and 3 bases at J, with 16 bases between. The CDR3 is 15 residues long. This record belongs to a study of T cells after yellow fever vaccination. Points from the study as a whole: Weaker in magnitude, the secondary response showed a faster peak on day 5 versus 15.

TCRdb reanalysed the 5' RACE reads using MiXCR and keeps one entry per CDR3 protein. The repertoire holds hundreds of thousands of distinct CDR3 sequences, approximately 13% seen once, with more than 12% in the top ten. V gene TRBV27 combines with J gene TRBJ1-2; TRBD1 might be the D (6 bases). The sample in question was PBMCs, obtained on the day of the yellow fever booster vaccination. This TCR derives from a man aged 25-40 years who received the YFV17D yellow fever vaccine. The CDR3 nucleotides read TGTGCCAGCAGTCGTTATCGGGCAGGGGACTATGGCTACACCTTC. It is translated as CASSRYRAGDYGYTF.